Presented here are 17 T cell receptor beta chains from one specimen sequenced in a study of T cells in Graves' hyperthyroidism and ophthalmopathy. The source material, RNA transcripts, was used to amplify TCR beta CDR3 regions. A set of HTBI primers served as the primers for a first-round RT-PCR of the TCR CDR3. Each CDR3 protein is one row after TCRdb ran MiXCR on the multiplex PCR reads. The repertoire holds approximately 870,000 distinct CDR3 sequences, with 35% to 45% as singletons. The sample consisted of blood. Source of these receptors: a man in his late teens or twenties with Graves' hyperthyroidism.

This chain links TRBV2 with TRBJ1-5; a weak D match, TRBD1 (5 bases). V lost 5 bases and J 5 bases, leaving 13 bases between the germline ends. CDR1 and CDR2 from the germline V gene are SNHLY and FYNNEI. This CDR3 has 14 residues. The CDR3 region is CASSYGGFYQPQHF. The CDR3 region has the DNA TGTGCCAGCAGTTACGGGGGTTTCTATCAGCCCCAGCATTTT.

This clonotype has a count of ten or more. This sequence joins TRBV20-1 and TRBJ2-7; D perhaps matches TRBD2 (6 bases). Germline V gives CDR1 DFQATT, CDR2 SNEGSKA (reference sequence). The CDR3 spans 11 residues. V was pared by 5 bases and J by 3 bases, with 8 bases between. This chain's CDR3 is CSAEAGYEQYF. CDR3 in DNA: TGCAGTGCTGAAGCGGGCTACGAGCAGTACTTC.

This clonotype turned up a few times. The chain joins TRBV20-1 to TRBJ2-7, with a tentative D call TRBD2 (5 bases). The length of the CDR3 is 14 residues. Germline CDR1 is DFQATT and CDR2 is SNEGSKA (reference sequence). V dropped 8 bases and J dropped 5 bases, with 22 bases sitting between them. For the CDR3, the DNA is TGCAGTCTGCCCCCCCGGGGTAGTTTCCACGAGCAGTACTTC. Its protein product is CSLPPRGSFHEQYF.

This clonotype has only a few counts. The chain links TRBV25-1 to TRBJ2-7; TRBD1 matches at 9 bases. The CDR3 is made up of 14 amino acids. Losses at the gene ends were 4 bases for V and 3 bases for J; bases not matched to a gene: 4. The germline gives CDR1 MGHDK, CDR2 SYGVNS. CDR3 sequence (DNA): TGTGCCAGCAGTGGAAGGGGACAGGGCTACGAGCAGTACTTC. As protein: CASSGRGQGYEQYF.

The chain employs TRBV29-1 and TRBJ1-3; D gene uncertain. CDR3 length: 12 residues. CDR1 and CDR2 from the germline V gene are SQVTM and ANQGSEA. Trimming shortened V by 4 bases and J by 7 bases, and 11 bases separated the two germline ends. Here the CDR3 reads CSVGRETNTIYF. The DNA of the CDR3 is TGCAGCGTTGGGAGGGAAACCAACACCATATATTTT.

J is TRBJ1-5 and V is TRBV9, with TRBD1 identical over 8 bases. Germline trimming cut 5 bases from V and 1 base from J; bases unmatched to any gene: 11. The germline V gene encodes CDR1 SGDLS and CDR2 YYNGEE. The CDR3 spans 17 residues. CDR3 residues: CASSFLTGVESNQPQHF. Here the CDR3 DNA reads TGTGCCAGCAGTTTTTTGACAGGGGTAGAGAGCAATCAGCCCCAGCATTTT.

The J gene is TRBJ1-2, the V gene TRBV24-1; D remains ambiguous. V was pared by 5 bases and J by 8 bases, with 11 bases between. Germline-derived CDR1 and CDR2 are KGHDR and SFDVKD. The CDR3 has 12 amino acids. CDR3 in DNA: TGTGCCACCAGTGCTAGTGTTAGCGGCTACACCTTC. Amino acid sequence: CATSASVSGYTF.

This clonotype showed up many times. This chain links TRBV19 with TRBJ1-1; D gene unclear. Germline CDR1 is LNHDA and CDR2 is SQIVND (reference sequence). Between the trimmed V and J ends, which lost 4 bases and 0 bases, there was a span of 12 bases. The CDR3 length is 15 residues. CDR3 nucleotides: TGTGCCAGTAGTACGGCCGTGGGGATGAACACTGAAGCTTTCTTT. It specifies CASSTAVGMNTEAFF.

V is TRBV25-1 and J is TRBJ1-1; D unresolved. This CDR3 has 13 residues. The V end was cut by 8 bases, the J end by 1 base, with 11 bases between. CDR1 is MGHDK, CDR2 SYGVNS, per germline. As DNA, the CDR3 is TGTGCCAGCTTAGAGCCATCGAACACTGAAGCTTTCTTT. Protein product: CASLEPSNTEAFF.

This chain links TRBV10-3 with TRBJ1-3; possibly TRBD1 for D (5 bases). Germline CDR1 and CDR2: ENHRY and SYGVKD. The CDR3 has 13 residues. Trimming removed 10 bases at V and 2 bases at J, with 12 bases between. CDR3 sequence: CASNPGTGNTIYF. In nucleotides, the CDR3 is TGTGCCAGCAACCCAGGGACTGGAAACACCATATATTTT.

The chain is built from TRBV29-1 and TRBJ2-2; perhaps TRBD2 as D (5 bases). This CDR3 spans 12 amino acids. V lost 5 bases and J 3 bases, leaving 7 bases between the germline ends. Germline loops: CDR1 SQVTM, CDR2 ANQGSEA. CDR3 coding DNA: TGCAGCGTTCGGCGGGACACCGGGGAGCTGTTTTTT. Amino acid sequence: CSVRRDTGELFF.

This clonotype has a count of ten or more. CDR3 in DNA: TGCAGCGTTGCAACCGTCGGGGATCAGCCCCAGCATTTT. Its protein is CSVATVGDQPQHF. V is TRBV29-1 and J is TRBJ1-5, with D hard to call. The V gene lost 4 bases and the J gene lost 5 bases, with 12 bases spanning the gap. CDR3 length: 13 amino acids. The germline V gene encodes CDR1 SQVTM and CDR2 ANQGSEA.

This clonotype appeared many times. The V and J genes are TRBV2 and TRBJ1-4; D gene ambiguous. The V end was cut by 6 bases, the J end by 8 bases, with 16 bases between. This CDR3 region has 14 residues. Germline V lookup: CDR1 SNHLY, CDR2 FYNNEI. CDR3 in amino acids: CASSPKARDEKLFF. CDR3 nucleotide sequence: TGTGCCAGCAGCCCGAAGGCCCGAGACGAAAAACTGTTTTTT. The full variable domain, completed using reference TRBV2 and TRBJ1-4, is EPEVTQTPSHQVTQMGQEVILRCVPISNHLYFYWYRQILGQKVEFLVSFYNNEISEKSEIFDDQFSVERPDGSNFTLKIRSTKLEDSAMYFCASSPKARDEKLFFGSGTQLSVL.

V gene TRBV7-9 combines with J gene TRBJ1-4; D unclear. The CDR3 is 15 amino acids. Germline CDR1 is SEHNR and CDR2 is FQNEAQ (reference sequence). The V end was cut by 1 base, the J end by 6 bases, with 12 bases between. The CDR3 sequence is CASSLGGQPYEKLFF. The CDR3, as DNA: TGTGCCAGCAGCTTAGGAGGGCAGCCATATGAAAAACTGTTTTTT.

This clonotype was recorded once. This sequence may be a read error, since a much larger clone differs from it by one base. The genes are TRBV7-9 and TRBJ2-5; D is perhaps TRBD1 (6 bases). CDR3 size: 16 residues. CDR1 SEHNR and CDR2 FQNEAQ come from the germline V gene (reference sequence). Trimming took off 0 bases at V and 4 bases at J, with 15 bases between the two ends. The DNA of the CDR3 is TGTGCCAGCAGCTTAGCGGGGGCCGCCGGAGGAGAGACCCAGTACTTC. It yields the protein CASSLAGAAGGETQYF.

This clonotype appeared many times. The J gene is TRBJ1-1, the V gene TRBV20-1; D is uncertain. CDR1 and CDR2 from the germline V gene are DFQATT and SNEGSKA (reference sequence). Trimming removed 6 bases from V and 2 bases from J, with 7 bases in between. This CDR3 is 11 amino acids long. CDR3 sequence (DNA): TGCAGTGCGGTGGGCAACACTGAAGCTTTCTTT. The encoded protein is CSAVGNTEAFF.

In its sample, this clonotype was seen many times. The rearrangement links TRBV24-1 to TRBJ2-2; D uncertain. Trimming removed 3 bases from V and 3 bases from J, with 4 bases in between. The CDR3 spans 13 residues. Germline V gives CDR1 KGHDR, CDR2 SFDVKD. The CDR3 DNA is TGTGCCACCAGTGATGGGGACACCGGGGAGCTGTTTTTT. It translates to CATSDGDTGELFF.